This TCR beta chain was found in a study of T cells in Graves' hyperthyroidism and ophthalmopathy. Study-wide context: Initial diagnosis, before any treatment, was when peripheral blood was collected. Study-wide findings and caveats: Peripheral blood also featured most of the thyroid clonotypes expanded above 0.001.

V shed 3 bases and J 9 bases; nucleotides not matched to a gene: 9. CDR1 is SEHNR and CDR2 is FQNEAQ in the germline V gene (reference sequence). This CDR3 spans 14 amino acids. As regards this clonotype: Its antigen is unknown.

Clinical symptoms, serum thyroxine and TRAb, thyroid ultrasound and orbital computed tomography were used for the diagnoses. Preceding any ophthalmopathy symptoms, the blood sample dates from first hyperthyroidism diagnosis. Researchers amplified the TCR beta CDR3 regions from RNA transcripts. HTBI primers were used for first-round RT-PCR of the TCR CDR3. TCRdb reprocessed the multiplex PCR reads via MiXCR and lists one record per CDR3 protein. Counted here are about 290,000 distinct CDR3 sequences, roughly 15% occurring once; the ten biggest clones make up around 7.9%. Sample: blood. The chain links TRBV7-9 to TRBJ2-3, with 7 bases fitting TRBD1. The receptor was derived from a woman in her twenties or thirties with Graves' hyperthyroidism that later progressed to Graves' ophthalmopathy. The CDR3 protein is CASSFGTVRDTQYF. CDR3 bases: TGTGCCAGCAGCTTCGGGACAGTGAGAGACACGCAGTATTTT.